The 32 T cell receptor beta chains below were found in one sample sequenced in a study of shared clonotypes between healthy human individuals. Assay used: immunoSEQ multiplex PCR; TCRdb lists only in-frame clones, some missing. The table records about 690,000 clones, less than 95% of them present only once. Specimen: memory CD8+ T cells from PBMCs. The subset is: CD45RO+ cells pooled with CCR7-negative TemRA cells. Receptors were obtained from a man younger than 30 in good health. Some clones in this sample may be carry-over from other donors' samples.

The sample holds a few counts of this clone. The chain combines TRBV28 with TRBJ1-1; TRBD1 matches at 10 bases. After removal of 3 bases from V and 5 bases from J, the junction contained 9 bases not matched to a gene. Germline V gene sequence: CDR1 MDHEN, CDR2 SYDVKM. The CDR3 is made up of 16 amino acids. CDR3 DNA: TGTGCCAGCAGTTTGTACGGAGGACAGGGGGTGACTGAAGCTTTCTTT. It yields the protein CASSLYGGQGVTEAFF.

The CDR3 is CASSPRPGTGNYGYTF. The CDR3 DNA reads as TGCGCCAGCAGCCCACGTCCCGGGACAGGGAACTATGGCTACACCTTC. The chain employs TRBV5-1 and TRBJ1-2, with 9 bases that match TRBD1. Germline V gives CDR1 SGHRS, CDR2 YFSETQ. This CDR3 is built from 16 residues. Trimming removed 4 bases from V and 2 bases from J; junction bases left unmatched: 9.

The gene calls are TRBV2 and TRBJ2-7; D may be TRBD1 (6 bases). V lost 7 bases to trimming and J lost 1 base, with 14 bases between them. This CDR3 is 14 amino acids long. The germline V gene has CDR1 SNHLY and CDR2 FYNNEI. The CDR3 loop is CASTPDRHSYEQYF. DNA of the CDR3: TGTGCCAGCACTCCAGACAGGCATTCCTACGAGCAGTACTTC. Combining the CDR3 with reference TRBV2 and TRBJ2-7 gives the whole variable domain EPEVTQTPSHQVTQMGQEVILRCVPISNHLYFYWYRQILGQKVEFLVSFYNNEISEKSEIFDDQFSVERPDGSNFTLKIRSTKLEDSAMYFCASTPDRHSYEQYFGPGTRLTVT.

The chain uses TRBV7-3 and TRBJ2-1; 10 bases fit TRBD2. There are 19 residues in the CDR3. Germline V gene sequence: CDR1 SGHTA, CDR2 FQGTGA. The trim removed 1 base at V and 2 bases at J, leaving 11 bases unmatched. The CDR3 loop is CASSLRASGRIGPYNEQFF. The CDR3 DNA sequence: TGTGCCAGCAGCTTAAGGGCTAGCGGGAGAATAGGTCCCTACAATGAGCAGTTCTTC.

The chain carries TRBV5-1 and TRBJ1-1, with 8 bases fitting TRBD1. V lost 5 bases to trimming and J lost 5 bases; unmatched junction nucleotides: 8. CDR1 and CDR2 from the germline V gene are SGHRS and YFSETQ. This CDR3 spans 14 amino acids. Here the CDR3 DNA reads TGCGCCAGCAGTCCATTTACAGGGGGGACTGAAGCTTTCTTT. Translated, it gives CASSPFTGGTEAFF.

The chain carries TRBV11-3 and TRBJ2-3; 11 nucleotides line up with TRBD2. Germline V CDR1 and CDR2: SGHNT, YENEEA. Losses at the gene ends were 5 bases for V and 4 bases for J; bases not matched to a gene: 11. This CDR3 has 17 amino acids. The CDR3 protein is CASSGTSGRQLADTQYF. The DNA of the CDR3 is TGTGCCAGCAGCGGGACTAGCGGACGTCAACTAGCAGATACGCAGTATTTT.

The chain joins TRBV5-6 to TRBJ1-3; 10 nucleotides align to TRBD1. With 0 bases clipped from V and 8 bases from J, the junction kept 11 bases outside the gene matches. This CDR3 has 17 residues. In germline, CDR1 is SGHDT, CDR2 YYEEEE. DNA for the CDR3: TGTGCCAGCAGCTTGGAAGATGCCTGGACAGGGGGGGACACCATATATTTT. As protein: CASSLEDAWTGGDTIYF. The entire variable domain, with the rest obtained from reference TRBV5-6 and TRBJ1-3, is as follows: DAGVTQSPTHLIKTRGQQVTLRCSPKSGHDTVSWYQQALGQGPQFIFQYYEEEERQRGNFPDRFSGHQFPNYSSELNVNALLLGDSALYLCASSLEDAWTGGDTIYFGEGSWLTVV.

In DNA, the CDR3 is TGTGCCAGCAGTTGGTGGACAGGGATGAACACTGAAGCTTTCTTT. Its protein product is CASSWWTGMNTEAFF. The genes are TRBV28 and TRBJ1-1, with TRBD1 matching 8 bases. In germline, CDR1 is MDHEN, CDR2 SYDVKM. The CDR3 is 15 residues long. Losses at the gene ends were 4 bases for V and 0 bases for J; bases not matched to a gene: 4.

The chain recombines TRBV27 with TRBJ1-5, with D hard to call. Looked up from germline, CDR1 is MNHEY and CDR2 is SMNVEV (reference sequence). The CDR3 totals 15 residues. Trimming stripped 3 bases from V and 3 bases from J, with 12 bases between. The CDR3 sequence is CASSLGRAPNQPQHF. The DNA for the CDR3 is TGTGCCAGCAGTTTGGGTAGGGCTCCCAATCAGCCCCAGCATTTT.

This sequence joins TRBV6-1 and TRBJ1-4; no reliable D call. In germline, CDR1 is MNHNS, CDR2 SASEGT. The V gene lost 7 bases and the J gene lost 5 bases, with 14 bases spanning the gap. The CDR3 runs 14 residues. The CDR3 sequence: CASTGSVLNEKLFF. The CDR3 DNA sequence: TGTGCCAGCACTGGCAGTGTTCTAAATGAAAAACTGTTTTTT.

In regard to this clone: One base away lies a much larger clone, so this may be a sequencing read error. CDR3 sequence (DNA): TGTGCCAGCAGTTTCTCCGGGGAGCAGTGCTTC. This translates into CASSFSGEQCF. The chain uses TRBV28 and TRBJ2-7; weak D call: TRBD2 (5 bases). The CDR3 sequence is 11 residues long. CDR1 and CDR2 from the germline V gene are MDHEN and SYDVKM.

The genes are TRBV4-1 and TRBJ1-1; possibly TRBD1 for D (6 bases). The CDR3 extends over 16 amino acids. Germline CDR1 reads MGHRA; CDR2 reads YSYEKL. Trimming removed 8 bases from V and 6 bases from J, with 25 bases in between. CDR3 sequence reads: CASRQGHPKIGAEAFF. CDR3 coding DNA: TGCGCCAGCCGTCAGGGACATCCCAAAATTGGTGCTGAAGCTTTCTTT.

J is TRBJ2-2 and V is TRBV7-3; no firm D call. The V gene's germline CDR1 is SGHTA and CDR2 FQGTGA. The CDR3 is 15 amino acids. The V and J ends lost 2 bases and 4 bases respectively, with 11 bases between them. CDR3 protein: CASSLFSPPTGELFF. The CDR3 nucleotides are TGTGCCAGCAGCTTATTTTCCCCCCCCACCGGGGAGCTGTTTTTT.

The J gene is TRBJ2-3, the V gene TRBV9, with unresolved D. CDR3 length equals 16 residues. CDR1 is SGDLS and CDR2 is YYNGEE in the germline V gene. V was pared by 4 bases and J by 4 bases, with 19 bases between. The CDR3 nucleotides read TGTGCCAGCAGCCCGAAGGGTTACTCGGAGCCAGATACGCAGTATTTT. Residues: CASSPKGYSEPDTQYF. The variable domain in full, with the rest retrieved from reference TRBV9 and TRBJ2-3, is DSGVTQTPKHLITATGQRVTLRCSPRSGDLSVYWYQQSLDQGLQFLIQYYNGEERAKGNILERFSAQQFPDLHSELNLSSLELGDSALYFCASSPKGYSEPDTQYFGPGTRLTVL.

This chain connects TRBV9 to TRBJ2-7; TRBD2 matches at 7 bases. The CDR3 spans 14 residues. With 5 bases clipped from V and 1 base from J, the junction kept 6 bases outside the gene matches. Germline V lookup: CDR1 SGDLS, CDR2 YYNGEE. The CDR3 DNA reads as TGTGCCAGCAGTCTAACTAGCGCGTCCTACGAGCAGTACTTC. Translated: CASSLTSASYEQYF.

This rearrangement joins TRBV6-5 to TRBJ1-5; D is possibly TRBD1 (5 bases). V lost 7 bases to trimming and J lost 5 bases, with 18 bases between them. Germline V CDR1 and CDR2: MNHEY, SVGAGI. The CDR3 is made up of 15 amino acids. CDR3 protein: CASTAIPRDYQPQHF. The CDR3 DNA is TGTGCCAGCACCGCCATTCCCAGGGATTATCAGCCCCAGCATTTT.

The rearrangement uses TRBV29-1 and TRBJ2-5, with a weak D call TRBD1 (5 bases). CDR3 length: 12 residues. V was pared by 4 bases and J by 5 bases, with 11 bases between. Germline V CDR1 and CDR2: SQVTM, ANQGSEA. The CDR3 reads CSVAAPGETQYF. The CDR3 region has the DNA TGCAGCGTTGCTGCCCCAGGGGAGACCCAGTACTTC.

The rearrangement links TRBV7-9 to TRBJ2-2; D gene ambiguous. The CDR3 is 17 residues long. Per the germline V gene, CDR1 is SEHNR and CDR2 is FQNEAQ (reference sequence). V lost 5 bases to trimming and J lost 8 bases, with 24 bases between them. CDR3 sequence reads: CASSPPSGRRIKGELFF. DNA for the CDR3: TGTGCCAGCAGCCCCCCTTCTGGCAGGCGCATTAAGGGGGAGCTGTTTTTT.

V is TRBV19 and J is TRBJ1-1; TRBD1 agrees at 9 bases. Losses at the gene ends were 4 bases for V and 13 bases for J; bases not matched to a gene: 4. This CDR3 has 11 amino acids. Germline V CDR1 and CDR2: LNHDA, SQIVND (reference sequence). As DNA, the CDR3 is TGTGCCAGTAGTACCTGGACAGGGGATTTCTTT. This codes for CASSTWTGDFF.

In its sample, this clone was seen once. The chain links TRBV11-2 to TRBJ1-6, with no clear D. V was trimmed by 5 bases and J by 16 bases, leaving 15 bases between them. The CDR3 runs 12 residues. Germline lookup yields CDR1 SGHAT and CDR2 FQNNGV. The CDR3 DNA is TGTGCCAGCAGCACCGTAAGTCGGGCGCTCCACTTT. Translation gives CASSTVSRALHF.

J is TRBJ2-7 and V is TRBV27; the D is unclear. V lost 5 bases to trimming and J lost 3 bases, with 11 bases between them. The CDR3 spans 13 residues. Germline lookup yields CDR1 MNHEY and CDR2 SMNVEV (reference sequence). The CDR3 loop is CASSANDFYEQYF. The CDR3 DNA reads TGTGCCAGCAGTGCAAACGATTTCTACGAGCAGTACTTC.

The chain links TRBV11-2 to TRBJ2-6; D ambiguous. This CDR3 has 16 residues. Germline CDR1 is SGHAT and CDR2 is FQNNGV. The V end was cut by 5 bases, the J end by 0 bases, with 11 bases between. The CDR3 bases are TGTGCCAGCAGCCAAACCGAAGTCTCTGGGGCCAACGTCCTGACTTTC. Translating gives CASSQTEVSGANVLTF.

The chain uses TRBV7-3 and TRBJ2-1, with D tentatively TRBD1 or TRBD2 (5 bases each). CDR1 SGHTA and CDR2 FQGTGA come from the germline V gene. V lost 3 bases to trimming and J lost 9 bases, with 18 bases between them. This CDR3 has 15 amino acids. The chain's CDR3 is CASSLEFGPGGEQFF. The CDR3 DNA follows: TGTGCCAGCAGCTTGGAATTCGGACCTGGGGGTGAGCAGTTCTTC.

The V call is TRBV11-3, the J call TRBJ2-2; TRBD2 matches at 7 bases. CDR3 length equals 13 residues. Germline V gene sequence: CDR1 SGHNT, CDR2 YENEEA. Trimming cost V 8 bases and J 5 bases; bases outside gene matches: 5. The CDR3 region has the DNA TGTGCCAGCCGGGGGGATCGGACCGGGGAGCTGTTTTTT. It specifies CASRGDRTGELFF.

This chain uses TRBV30 with TRBJ1-2; TRBD1 is a possible D gene (5 bases). From germline, CDR1 is GTSNPN and CDR2 SVGIG (reference sequence). CDR3 length equals 13 residues. Trimming took 5 bases from V and 4 from J, leaving 14 bases between them. The CDR3 bases are TGTGCCTGGGCGGGGCCCGGGAGCTATGGCTACACCTTC. The encoded protein is CAWAGPGSYGYTF.

The rearrangement joins TRBV27 to TRBJ2-1; D uncertain. CDR1 MNHEY and CDR2 SMNVEV come from the germline V gene (reference sequence). The CDR3 consists of 13 residues. The ends were cut back, 5 bases at V and 4 bases at J, with 9 bases in the middle. The CDR3 region is CASSISNYNEQFF. The CDR3 DNA follows: TGTGCCAGCAGTATCAGTAATTACAATGAGCAGTTCTTC.

The CDR3 is CASSLLRDLNTGELFF. The CDR3 nucleotides read TGTGCCAGCAGTTTATTGCGGGACTTGAACACCGGGGAGCTGTTTTTT. This chain joins TRBV27 and TRBJ2-2, with a tentative D call TRBD2 (6 bases). The germline CDR1 and CDR2 sequences are MNHEY and SMNVEV (reference sequence). The V end lost 1 base, the J end lost 1 base, and 10 bases lay between the germline ends. The CDR3 runs to 16 residues.

This clone came up a few times. The rearrangement joins TRBV13 to TRBJ1-3, with D perhaps matching TRBD1 (6 bases). Germline assignment: CDR1 PRHDT and CDR2 FYEKMQ (reference sequence). The CDR3 consists of 14 residues. Trimming took 0 bases from V and 7 from J, leaving 10 bases between them. CDR3 DNA sequence: TGTGCCAGCAGCTTAGGCAGGGGTAGTAACACCATATATTTT. This gives the protein CASSLGRGSNTIYF.

The chain has TRBV7-8 and TRBJ2-7, with 7 positions matching TRBD2. V trimming: 5 bases; J trimming: 2 bases; junction bases outside the gene matches: 6. Germline assignment: CDR1 SGHVS and CDR2 FQNEAQ. The CDR3 totals 14 residues. DNA for the CDR3: TGTGCCAGCAGCGTCCGGGACTATCCCTACGAGCAGTACTTC. Translating it yields CASSVRDYPYEQYF.

This rearrangement joins TRBV10-1 to TRBJ2-7; 10 bases fit TRBD1. Germline trimming cut 3 bases from V and 5 bases from J; bases unmatched to any gene: 7. Germline CDR1 WNHNN, CDR2 SYGVQD (reference sequence). The CDR3 is 15 amino acids. In nucleotides, the CDR3 is TGCGCCAGCAGTGAAGGGGGGACAGGGGTCGACGAGCAGTACTTC. It is translated as CASSEGGTGVDEQYF.

DNA for the CDR3: TGTGCCAGCAGCACGAAAAAGGGACAGGGGATTTTATCCTATGGCTACACCTTC. Encoded protein: CASSTKKGQGILSYGYTF. This chain links TRBV27 with TRBJ1-2; 10 nucleotides match TRBD1. The CDR3 extends over 18 amino acids. Trimming took 6 bases from V and 4 from J; bases not matched to a gene: 17. Germline V gene data show CDR1 as MNHEY and CDR2 as SMNVEV (reference sequence).

This clone was picked up one time. V usage is TRBV29-1 and J usage is TRBJ2-1; possibly TRBD2 for D (5 bases). The CDR3 runs 11 residues. Germline CDR1 SQVTM, CDR2 ANQGSEA. V lost 6 bases to trimming and J lost 6 bases, with 9 bases between them. The chain's CDR3 is CSVGAPNEQFF. Here the CDR3 DNA reads TGCAGCGTGGGAGCGCCCAATGAGCAGTTCTTC.